A selection of T cell receptor beta chains follows, all from one sample in a study of T cell repertoires in cytomegalovirus infection. From the reads, TCRdb called clonotypes with MiXCR, one entry per CDR3 protein. In the table there are approximately 990,000 distinct CDR3 sequences, approximately 31% of which are singletons. The antigens for these receptors are not known. Sample: cultured CD8+ T cells from PBMCs, taken from culture after CMV antigen stimulation. These receptors were taken from a human donor in good health (CMV status not recorded). Some clones in this sample may be carry-over from other donors' samples. CDR3s leave out the opening cysteine and the closing phenylalanine or tryptophan. The D gene is left open where the match is weak.

>TRBV11-3|TRBD2
ASSLRGGFTGELF
>TRBV7-2|-
ASSLDPLFLGSSYNEQF
>TRBV12-3/TRBV12-4|TRBD2
ASSFNLAGAQNTGELF
>TRBV6-5|-
ASSYSIGEGNSPLH
>TRBV5-4|-
ASSPWGSLSTDTQY
>TRBV27|-
ASSPSFPTEAF
>TRBV24-1|-
ATSVLATNEQF
>TRBV6-6|-
ASSYVGNSGNTIY
>TRBV7-2|TRBD2
ASSLGAGGGRDTQY
>TRBV14|-
ASSQDGPLNTEAF
>TRBV20-1|-
SARDLSGVNTGELF
>TRBV7-9|TRBD1
ASRRGGREAF
>TRBV5-6|TRBD2
ASSALAGGSDTQY
>TRBV7-8|-
ASSLDRPEQF
>TRBV6-2/TRBV6-3|TRBD1
ASSSGQANNQPQH